This T cell receptor (beta chain) was captured in a study of blood T cell repertoires in COVID-19. On the study more broadly: Material from acute and convalescent COVID-19 was sourced from the United States, Italy and Spain. In each case, the material was cDNA or gDNA derived from T cells, B-cell-depleted T cells, or PBMCs.

Per the original methods: Estimated nucleated cell counts came from reference gene primer amplification. Sequencing used immunoSEQ multiplex PCR; TCRdb keeps in-frame clones, though not all of them. That table furnishes V, J and clone size, whereas the DNA furnished D and trimming. The sample records roughly 69,000 clones, 70% to 85% being singletons. One Seattle source followed patients from active infection through their disease course. Germline-derived CDR1 and CDR2 are SGDLS and YYNGEE. The CDR3 extends over 15 amino acids. Trimming left V 2 bases short and J 2 bases short, with 14 bases between. The source material was peripheral blood. The clonotype comes from a man aged 50 to 59 with COVID-19, enrolled during active disease. The J gene is TRBJ2-7, the V gene TRBV9, with D perhaps matching TRBD2 (5 bases). This CDR3 is CASSVGSRSTYEQYF. CDR3 nucleotide sequence: TGTGCCAGCAGCGTGGGGAGTCGAAGTACCTACGAGCAGTACTTC.